The 6 T cell receptor beta chains below come from one sample, sequenced in a study of CD8 T cells in ankylosing spondylitis. Study-level points and caveats: The study identified a TCR beta motif of under ten highly homologous variants that appeared characteristic of ankylosing spondylitis blood.

TCRdb redid the calling of the 5' RACE reads with MiXCR, one entry per CDR3 protein. The profile shows about 440,000 distinct CDR3 sequences, approximately 17% of them singletons. These receptors have no identified antigens. Sample: blood, either unsorted or a sorted T cell fraction (not recorded which). The receptors come from a male donor with ankylosing spondylitis.

This rearrangement joins TRBV5-1 to TRBJ1-4, with 7 bases matching TRBD1. The ends lost 4 bases at V and 8 bases at J; junction bases unmatched: 8. Germline CDR1 SGHRS, CDR2 YFSETQ. The CDR3 spans 14 residues. The CDR3 here is CASSRGQDGEKLFF. In DNA form, the CDR3 reads TGCGCCAGCAGCCGAGGACAGGATGGGGAAAAACTGTTTTTT.

The genes are TRBV30 and TRBJ2-5; 9 nucleotides agree with TRBD1. This CDR3 region has 13 residues. Germline V gene sequence: CDR1 GTSNPN, CDR2 SVGIG (reference sequence). J lost 3 bases, V lost 8 bases, and 7 bases had no gene match. In DNA, the CDR3 is TGTGCCGGGGGGACAGGGCGCGAAGAGACCCAGTACTTC. As protein: CAGGTGREETQYF.

The table lists this clonotype with a few counts. The genes are TRBV4-3 and TRBJ2-1, with TRBD2 matching over 8 bases. Trimming took 4 bases from V and 7 from J; bases not matched to a gene: 12. The germline gives CDR1 LGHNA, CDR2 YSLEER. This CDR3 region has 16 residues. The CDR3 DNA follows: TGCGCCAGCAGCCGTAAGTGGAGCGGGAGTATTAATGAGCAGTTCTTC. Translated, it gives CASSRKWSGSINEQFF.

Ten or more counts support this clonotype. The chain couples TRBV20-1 to TRBJ2-5; 7 nucleotides align to TRBD2. Germline V gene data show CDR1 as DFQATT and CDR2 as SNEGSKA (reference sequence). The CDR3 has 14 amino acids. After removal of 5 bases from V and 6 bases from J, the junction contained 12 bases not matched to a gene. This CDR3 is CSAFSWEGMKTQYF. The CDR3 nucleotides are TGCAGTGCTTTCTCCTGGGAGGGAATGAAGACCCAGTACTTC.

This rearrangement joins TRBV3-1 to TRBJ1-6; D call uncertain. CDR1 is LGHDT, CDR2 YNNKEL, per germline (reference sequence). Trimming stripped 4 bases from V and 3 bases from J, with 7 bases between. This CDR3 has 14 amino acids. CDR3 DNA sequence: TGTGCCAGCAGCCCTTGGGGCTATAATTCACCCCTCCACTTT. The encoded protein is CASSPWGYNSPLHF.

The V call is TRBV11-2, the J call TRBJ1-2; TRBD1 is a possible D gene (5 bases). There are 16 residues in the CDR3. Trimming left V 0 bases short and J 5 bases short, with 16 bases between. Germline assignment: CDR1 SGHAT and CDR2 FQNNGV. The CDR3 sequence is CASSLDRTAGPYGYTF. The CDR3 DNA follows: TGTGCCAGCAGCTTAGATCGTACAGCGGGACCGTATGGCTACACCTTC.